This entry describes one T cell receptor beta chain. Original data processing: Estimates of nucleated cell counts were drawn from the amplification of reference gene primers. Repertoires were generated with immunoSEQ multiplex PCR, while TCRdb's copy carries only in-frame clones and drops some. V and J calls and clone size follow that table, whereas D and trimming were derived from the DNA. Of 300,000 or so clones listed, about 88% are singletons. The study recruited people aged about 18 to 90 years across approximately 25 US areas. Participants' own reports of clinical history determined their cohort assignment. This specimen belongs to a study of blood T cell repertoires in COVID-19. This receptor was taken from a woman in her 30s who had recovered from COVID-19. Sequencing input: PBMCs or T cells enriched from blood (not recorded which).

The CDR3: CASSGQTGLGGNTIYF. The CDR3 DNA follows: TGTGCCAGCAGCGGCCAGACAGGACTTGGGGGAAACACCATATATTTT. The chain joins TRBV7-2 to TRBJ1-3; weak D call: TRBD1 (6 bases). The CDR3 loop spans 16 amino acids. V lost 5 bases, J lost 4 bases, and 18 bases lay in between. Germline CDR1 is SGHTA and CDR2 is FQGNSA.